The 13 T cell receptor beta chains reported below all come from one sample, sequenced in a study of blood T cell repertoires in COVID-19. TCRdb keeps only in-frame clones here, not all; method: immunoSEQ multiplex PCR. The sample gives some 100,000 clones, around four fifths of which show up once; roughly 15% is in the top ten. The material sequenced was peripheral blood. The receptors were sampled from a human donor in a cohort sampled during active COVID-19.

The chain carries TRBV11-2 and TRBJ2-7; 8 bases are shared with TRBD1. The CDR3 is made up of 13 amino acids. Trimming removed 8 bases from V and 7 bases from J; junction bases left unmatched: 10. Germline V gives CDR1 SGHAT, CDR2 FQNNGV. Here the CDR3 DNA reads TGTGCCAGCGGGTCGCGGACAGGGTCGGAGCAGTACTTC. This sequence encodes CASGSRTGSEQYF.

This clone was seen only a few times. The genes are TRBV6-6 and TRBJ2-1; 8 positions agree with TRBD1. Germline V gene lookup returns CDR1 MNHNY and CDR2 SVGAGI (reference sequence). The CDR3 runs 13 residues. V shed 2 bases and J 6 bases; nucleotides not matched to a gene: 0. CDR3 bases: TGTGCCAGCAGTTACGACAGGGGCAATGAGCAGTTCTTC. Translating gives CASSYDRGNEQFF.

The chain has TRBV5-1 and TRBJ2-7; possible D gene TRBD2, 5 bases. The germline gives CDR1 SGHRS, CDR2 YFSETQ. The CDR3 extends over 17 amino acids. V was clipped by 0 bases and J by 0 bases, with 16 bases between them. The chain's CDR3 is CASSLAFGGGISYEQYF. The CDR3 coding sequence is TGCGCCAGCAGCTTGGCGTTCGGCGGAGGCATCTCCTACGAGCAGTACTTC.

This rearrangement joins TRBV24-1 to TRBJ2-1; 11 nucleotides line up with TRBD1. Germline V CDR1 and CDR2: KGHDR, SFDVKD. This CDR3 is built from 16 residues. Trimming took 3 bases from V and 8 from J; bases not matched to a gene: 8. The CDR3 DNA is TGTGCCACCAGTGATGGCGGACAGGGGGCGATCTATGAGCAGTTCTTC. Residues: CATSDGGQGAIYEQFF.

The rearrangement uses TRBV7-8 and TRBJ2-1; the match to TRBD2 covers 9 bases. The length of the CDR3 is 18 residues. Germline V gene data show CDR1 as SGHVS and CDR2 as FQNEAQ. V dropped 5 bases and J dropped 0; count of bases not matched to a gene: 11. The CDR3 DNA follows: TGTGCCAGCAGCCCTCGAGCGGGAGGTCGCCTCTCCTACAATGAGCAGTTCTTC. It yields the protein CASSPRAGGRLSYNEQFF.

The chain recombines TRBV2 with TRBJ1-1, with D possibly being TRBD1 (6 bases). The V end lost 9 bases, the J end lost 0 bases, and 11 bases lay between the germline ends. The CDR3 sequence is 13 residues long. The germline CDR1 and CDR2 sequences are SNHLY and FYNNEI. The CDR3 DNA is TGTGCCAGTAGAGGACAGTTGAACACTGAAGCTTTCTTT. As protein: CASRGQLNTEAFF.

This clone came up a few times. The CDR3 sequence: CASRSDSFNQPQHF. DNA for the CDR3: TGTGCCAGCAGATCGGACAGTTTCAATCAGCCCCAGCATTTT. The chain employs TRBV28 and TRBJ1-5; possible D gene TRBD1, 6 bases. The CDR3 extends over 14 amino acids. The ends were cut back, 6 bases at V and 3 bases at J, with 12 bases in the middle. Germline V CDR1 and CDR2: MDHEN, SYDVKM.

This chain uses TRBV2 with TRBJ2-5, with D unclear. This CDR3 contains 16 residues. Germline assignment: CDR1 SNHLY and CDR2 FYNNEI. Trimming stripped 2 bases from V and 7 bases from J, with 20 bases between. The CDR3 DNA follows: TGTGCCAGCAGTGAATATCTCCCAACCGATTACGGGACCCAGTACTTC. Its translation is CASSEYLPTDYGTQYF. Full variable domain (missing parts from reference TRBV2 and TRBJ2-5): EPEVTQTPSHQVTQMGQEVILRCVPISNHLYFYWYRQILGQKVEFLVSFYNNEISEKSEIFDDQFSVERPDGSNFTLKIRSTKLEDSAMYFCASSEYLPTDYGTQYFGPGTRLLVL.

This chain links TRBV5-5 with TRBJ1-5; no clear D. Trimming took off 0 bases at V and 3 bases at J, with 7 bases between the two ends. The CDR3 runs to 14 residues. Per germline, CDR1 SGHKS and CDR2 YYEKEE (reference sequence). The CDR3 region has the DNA TGTGCCAGCAGCTTGGGCCGGGTCAATCAGCCCCAGCATTTT. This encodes CASSLGRVNQPQHF.

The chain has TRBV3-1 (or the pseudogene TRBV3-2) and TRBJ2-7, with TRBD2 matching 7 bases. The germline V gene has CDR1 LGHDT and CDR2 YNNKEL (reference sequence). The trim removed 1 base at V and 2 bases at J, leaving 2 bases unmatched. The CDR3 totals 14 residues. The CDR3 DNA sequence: TGTGCCAGCAGCCAAGGGGGACTACCCTACGAGCAGTACTTC. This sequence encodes CASSQGGLPYEQYF.

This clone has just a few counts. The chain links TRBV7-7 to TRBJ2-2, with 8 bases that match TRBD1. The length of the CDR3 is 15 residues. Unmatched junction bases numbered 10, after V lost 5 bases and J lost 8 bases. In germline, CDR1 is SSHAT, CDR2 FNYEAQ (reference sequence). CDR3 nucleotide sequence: TGTGCCAGCAGCCCGACAGGGGCCGGTGTAGGGGAGCTGTTTTTT. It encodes CASSPTGAGVGELFF.

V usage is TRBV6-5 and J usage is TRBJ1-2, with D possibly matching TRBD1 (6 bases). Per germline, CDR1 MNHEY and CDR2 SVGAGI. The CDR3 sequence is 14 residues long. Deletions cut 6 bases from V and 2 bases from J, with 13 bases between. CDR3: CASRLRGENYGYTF. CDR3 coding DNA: TGTGCCAGCAGGCTCAGGGGCGAAAACTATGGCTACACCTTC.

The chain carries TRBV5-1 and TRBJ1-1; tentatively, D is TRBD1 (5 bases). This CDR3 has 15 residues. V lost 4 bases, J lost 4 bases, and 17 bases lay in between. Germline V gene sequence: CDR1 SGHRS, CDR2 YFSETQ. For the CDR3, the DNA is TGCGCCAGCAGCCCCAGGGAGGGATCAAGCACTGAAGCTTTCTTT. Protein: CASSPREGSSTEAFF.